The 4 T cell receptor beta chains below were found in one sample sequenced in a study of blood T cell repertoires in COVID-19 (dated by TCRdb to the early 2020s). Library creation used the immunoSEQ multiplex PCR assay. TCRdb provides this immuneACCESS table in a form limited to in-frame rearrangements. Some clones are lacking; in checked studies, under half of them reflect an unresolved V gene, and why the rest are absent is not known. The sample includes 99,000 or so clones, with less than 90% observed a single time. The ten largest clones capture under 2% of the sample. Sequenced: peripheral blood. The receptors here all came from a man in his 70s with active or convalescent COVID-19.

The genes are TRBV11-1 and TRBJ2-5; a possible D gene is TRBD2 (6 bases). Germline V gene sequence: CDR1 SGHAT, CDR2 FQDESV (reference sequence). V lost 4 bases, J lost 5 bases, and 11 bases lay in between. There are 13 residues in the CDR3. The CDR3 bases are TGTGCCAGCAGCTCGGGACTCGGGGAGACCCAGTACTTC. Translated, it gives CASSSGLGETQYF.

Details on this clone: A read error may produce the germline difference seen at one junction end. The chain links TRBV7-7 to TRBJ2-2; D perhaps matches TRBD2 (5 bases). In germline, CDR1 is SSHAT, CDR2 FNYEAQ (reference sequence). The CDR3 extends over 16 amino acids. This chain's CDR3 is CASSPLQIGSTGELFF. The CDR3 DNA is TGTGCTAGCAGCCCTCTCCAGATAGGGAGCACCGGGGAGCTGTTTTTT.

The chain couples TRBV4-2 to TRBJ1-1; no firm D call. The V end lost 3 bases, the J end lost 1 base, and 6 bases lay between the germline ends. CDR3 size: 13 residues. The germline gives CDR1 LGHNA, CDR2 YNFKEQ. The CDR3 DNA is TGTGCCAGCAGCCACCGGAGGAACACTGAAGCTTTCTTT. It specifies CASSHRRNTEAFF.

V usage is TRBV18 and J usage is TRBJ1-4; 7 nucleotides agree with TRBD1. The ends lost 3 bases at V and 0 bases at J; junction bases unmatched: 1. CDR1 is KGHSH and CDR2 is LQKENI in the germline V gene. This CDR3 region has 15 residues. The chain's CDR3 is CASSPDRATNEKLFF. The CDR3 region has the DNA TGTGCCAGCTCACCCGACAGGGCAACTAATGAAAAACTGTTTTTT.